One and the same sample provided the 25 T cell receptor beta chains below, sequenced in a study of cytomegalovirus exposure and HLA in healthy donors. The PCR contained 60 Vbeta and 13 Jbeta primers. Sequenced by immunoSEQ multiplex PCR; TCRdb stores in-frame clones only, minus some. The table records fewer than 95,000 clones, approximately 80% of them present only once. Sequenced input: PBMCs. The source of these receptors is a man aged 18 to 35 in good health and CMV-seronegative.

This clone was counted a single time. The V and J genes are TRBV19 and TRBJ2-7, with TRBD1 identical over 9 bases. Trimming at V came to 5 bases and at J to 5 bases, leaving 4 bases not matched to a gene. This CDR3 spans 13 amino acids. Germline CDR1 is LNHDA and CDR2 is SQIVND (reference sequence). CDR3 sequence (DNA): TGTGCCAGTAGTGCTGACAGGGGGAACGAGCAGTACTTC. Residues: CASSADRGNEQYF.

This chain links TRBV2 with TRBJ2-7, with D tentatively TRBD1 (6 bases). The CDR3 length is 15 residues. The germline V gene encodes CDR1 SNHLY and CDR2 FYNNEI. V dropped 3 bases and J dropped 6 bases, with 18 bases sitting between them. The CDR3 region is CASSDSRRTEAEQYF. CDR3 DNA sequence: TGTGCCAGCAGTGATTCACGCCGGACAGAGGCCGAGCAGTACTTC.

DNA for the CDR3: TGTGCCAGCAGTATCCGGGACAGGGATGCGCCCCTCCACTTT. As protein: CASSIRDRDAPLHF. This chain connects TRBV2 to TRBJ1-6, with 9 bases fitting TRBD1. CDR1 is SNHLY and CDR2 is FYNNEI in the germline V gene. The CDR3 consists of 14 residues. Trimming at V came to 5 bases and at J to 13 bases, leaving 9 bases not matched to a gene.

The chain employs TRBV6-4 and TRBJ2-1; maybe TRBD1 (6 bases). This CDR3 is 14 amino acids long. V gave up 5 bases and J gave up 3 bases, with 11 bases separating them. Germline V CDR1 and CDR2: MRHNA, SNTAGT. DNA for the CDR3: TGTGCCAGCAGTCATCAGGGACACTACAATGAGCAGTTCTTC. Residues: CASSHQGHYNEQFF.

J is TRBJ1-4 and V is TRBV4-1; TRBD1 aligns across 9 bases. This CDR3 has 14 amino acids. The V segment lost 4 bases and the J segment 8 bases; nucleotides outside the gene matches: 5. In germline, CDR1 is MGHRA, CDR2 YSYEKL. In DNA, the CDR3 is TGCGCCAGCAGCCTCCGACAGGGGGACGAAAAACTGTTTTTT. This translates into CASSLRQGDEKLFF.

V gene TRBV5-1 combines with J gene TRBJ2-1; 15 bases are shared with TRBD2. Germline V CDR1 and CDR2: SGHRS, YFSETQ. The CDR3 has 15 amino acids. Trimming took 3 bases from V and 7 from J; bases not matched to a gene: 2. The CDR3 region has the DNA TGCGCCAGCAGCTGGGGACTAGCGGGGGGTAATGAGCAGTTCTTC. It specifies CASSWGLAGGNEQFF.

Worth noting for this clone: At one end, the junction sequence differs from germline, possibly due to a read error. The chain has TRBV7-7 and TRBJ2-3, with a possible D match to TRBD1 (6 bases). The germline V gene has CDR1 SSHAT and CDR2 FNYEAQ (reference sequence). CDR3 length: 16 residues. CDR3 region: CASSLGAHGGTDTQYF. The CDR3 region has the DNA TGTGCTAGCAGCTTGGGGGCCCACGGGGGCACAGATACGCAGTATTTT.

This clone was recorded only once. The chain carries TRBV6-5 and TRBJ1-1; perhaps TRBD1 as D (6 bases). CDR1 is MNHEY and CDR2 is SVGAGI in the germline V gene. Trimming stripped 2 bases from V and 1 base from J, with 14 bases between. The length of the CDR3 is 16 residues. CDR3 loop: CASSYSGATGNTEAFF. CDR3 bases: TGTGCCAGCAGTTACAGTGGGGCGACAGGGAACACTGAAGCTTTCTTT.

V usage is TRBV4-2 and J usage is TRBJ2-1; TRBD2 matches 9 bases. With V trimmed by 2 bases and J by 5 bases, 10 bases remained unmatched. CDR1 is LGHNA and CDR2 is YNFKEQ in the germline V gene. The CDR3 is 17 amino acids. CDR3 DNA: TGTGCCAGCAGCCAAAGGGCGGGACTAGCTAATGACAATGAGCAGTTCTTC. This encodes CASSQRAGLANDNEQFF.

The chain employs TRBV6-1 and TRBJ1-1; 8 nucleotides match TRBD1. Germline CDR1 MNHNS, CDR2 SASEGT. The CDR3 loop spans 15 amino acids. V was clipped by 3 bases and J by 2 bases; unmatched bases: 5. CDR3 sequence (DNA): TGTGCCAGCAGTGATGGGGACAGGACCAACACTGAAGCTTTCTTT. Translation gives CASSDGDRTNTEAFF.

For this clone: Sequence at one end of the junction differs from germline and may be a read error. At the DNA level, this CDR3 is encoded by other sequences in the same sample as well. This sequence joins TRBV9 and TRBJ2-7; perhaps TRBD1 as D (6 bases). Germline V gene data show CDR1 as SGDLS and CDR2 as YYNGEE. The CDR3 covers 15 residues. The CDR3 sequence: CASSVEQGDSYEQYF. CDR3 sequence (DNA): TGTGCCAGCAGCGTAGAACAGGGCGACTCCTACGAGCAGTACTTT.

The chain uses TRBV7-9 and TRBJ1-2, with D maybe TRBD1 (5 bases). Germline CDR1 is SEHNR and CDR2 is FQNEAQ (reference sequence). This CDR3 comprises 16 residues. Trimming pared 5 bases from V and 2 bases from J, leaving 18 bases between. Here the CDR3 reads CASSRSGGGDNYGYTF. The CDR3 DNA sequence: TGTGCCAGCAGCCGGAGTGGGGGAGGGGACAACTATGGCTACACCTTC.

This clone was observed a single time. The sample holds other DNA sequences that translate to the same CDR3. The rearrangement links TRBV5-1 to TRBJ1-5, with TRBD1 matching over 7 bases. The ends lost 0 bases at V and 6 bases at J; junction bases unmatched: 0. CDR3 length: 13 residues. Germline V gives CDR1 SGHRS, CDR2 YFSETQ. The CDR3 region is CASSLGQGQPQHF. The CDR3 DNA sequence: TGCGCCAGCAGCTTGGGACAGGGTCAGCCCCAGCATTTT.

The chain has TRBV30 and TRBJ1-2; D remains ambiguous. The CDR3 sequence is 12 residues long. V was cut by 2 bases and J by 3 bases, with 7 bases left in between. The germline gives CDR1 GTSNPN, CDR2 SVGIG (reference sequence). The CDR3 DNA sequence: TGTGCCTGGAGTCCCACGGACTATGGCTACACCTTC. It yields the protein CAWSPTDYGYTF.

This clone was detected only a few times. This rearrangement joins TRBV19 to TRBJ1-2, with 9 bases aligning to TRBD1. CDR3 length: 14 residues. The trim removed 4 bases at V and 2 bases at J, leaving 2 bases unmatched. CDR1 is LNHDA and CDR2 is SQIVND in the germline V gene (reference sequence). Written as DNA, the CDR3 is TGTGCCAGTAGTAGAGACAGGGGGAACTATGGCTACACCTTC. The encoded protein is CASSRDRGNYGYTF.

This clone has more than one count but fewer than ten. The chain employs TRBV10-3 and TRBJ2-1, with 10 positions matching TRBD2. The CDR3 totals 14 residues. Germline V gene lookup returns CDR1 ENHRY and CDR2 SYGVKD. V dropped 6 bases and J dropped 7; count of bases not matched to a gene: 6. In DNA form, the CDR3 reads TGTGCCATCAGGACAGGGACTAGCGAGAATGAGCAGTTCTTC. The encoded protein is CAIRTGTSENEQFF.

This sequence joins TRBV19 and TRBJ1-3; D might be TRBD1 (6 bases). The V end lost 5 bases, the J end lost 5 bases, and 13 bases lay between the germline ends. Germline V gene sequence: CDR1 LNHDA, CDR2 SQIVND (reference sequence). CDR3 length equals 14 residues. The CDR3 protein is CASSSGQTRNTIYF. In DNA, the CDR3 is TGTGCCAGTAGTTCCGGACAGACGAGAAACACCATATATTTT.

This sequence joins TRBV5-8 and TRBJ2-3, with 7 bases lining up with TRBD1. V dropped 2 bases and J dropped 0; count of bases not matched to a gene: 9. The germline V gene encodes CDR1 SGHTS and CDR2 YDEGEE. This CDR3 comprises 17 residues. The CDR3: CASSLARQGLSTDTQYF. CDR3 coding DNA: TGTGCCAGCAGCTTAGCTCGACAGGGCCTTAGCACAGATACGCAGTATTTT.

This clone has only a few counts. The chain has TRBV6-5 and TRBJ1-6; 9 nucleotides align to TRBD1. Germline lookup yields CDR1 MNHEY and CDR2 SVGAGI. V shed 0 bases and J 10 bases; nucleotides not matched to a gene: 7. This CDR3 comprises 16 residues. CDR3 loop: CASSYSWDRELSPLHF. The CDR3 nucleotides read TGTGCCAGCAGTTACTCGTGGGACAGGGAACTCTCACCCCTCCACTTT.

This clone was seen only a few times. The chain joins TRBV6-4 to TRBJ2-2, with 7 bases matching TRBD1. V lost 6 bases to trimming and J lost 7 bases; unmatched junction nucleotides: 5. From germline, CDR1 is MRHNA and CDR2 SNTAGT. The CDR3 runs 13 residues. Here the CDR3 DNA reads TGTGCCAGCAGGACCGGACAGGTCGGGGAGCTGTTTTTT. The encoded protein is CASRTGQVGELFF.

The chain couples TRBV5-1 to TRBJ1-1, with D perhaps TRBD1 (6 bases). The germline CDR1 and CDR2 sequences are SGHRS and YFSETQ. Between the trimmed V and J ends, which lost 4 bases and 1 base, there was a span of 17 bases. CDR3 length: 16 residues. CDR3 residues: CASSDLPGHQNTEAFF. The DNA for the CDR3 is TGCGCCAGCAGCGATCTTCCGGGACACCAGAACACTGAAGCTTTCTTT.

This clone was recorded only once. The chain employs TRBV2 and TRBJ1-2; TRBD1 aligns across 7 bases. Trimming at V came to 1 base and at J to 4 bases, leaving 3 bases not matched to a gene. Germline CDR1 reads SNHLY; CDR2 reads FYNNEI. The CDR3 extends over 14 amino acids. The CDR3 region is CASSEGTGIYGYTF. CDR3 nucleotides: TGTGCCAGCAGTGAAGGGACAGGAATCTATGGCTACACCTTC.

The chain uses TRBV4-2 and TRBJ2-6; no reliable D call. CDR3 size: 19 residues. The germline CDR1 and CDR2 sequences are LGHNA and YNFKEQ. Deletions cut 0 bases from V and 2 bases from J, with 17 bases between. DNA of the CDR3: TGTGCCAGCAGCCAAGATTGGGCATTGAACGTCCCTGGGGCCAACGTCCTGACTTTC. Its protein is CASSQDWALNVPGANVLTF.

The V call is TRBV2, the J call TRBJ2-6, with D perhaps TRBD2 (5 bases). Trimming removed 4 bases from V and 0 bases from J, with 7 bases in between. The CDR3 runs to 15 residues. The germline V gene encodes CDR1 SNHLY and CDR2 FYNNEI. The CDR3 DNA reads as TGTGCCAGCAGTGCGGGGAACTCTGGGGCCAACGTCCTGACTTTC. Its translation: CASSAGNSGANVLTF.

This clone was picked up a small number of times. This chain joins TRBV6-5 and TRBJ1-2, with D hard to call. The germline gives CDR1 MNHEY, CDR2 SVGAGI. This CDR3 is built from 13 residues. Trimming stripped 6 bases from V and 2 bases from J, with 10 bases between. Written as DNA, the CDR3 is TGTGCCAGCAGCTTACAGCTGAACTATGGCTACACCTTC. This codes for CASSLQLNYGYTF.